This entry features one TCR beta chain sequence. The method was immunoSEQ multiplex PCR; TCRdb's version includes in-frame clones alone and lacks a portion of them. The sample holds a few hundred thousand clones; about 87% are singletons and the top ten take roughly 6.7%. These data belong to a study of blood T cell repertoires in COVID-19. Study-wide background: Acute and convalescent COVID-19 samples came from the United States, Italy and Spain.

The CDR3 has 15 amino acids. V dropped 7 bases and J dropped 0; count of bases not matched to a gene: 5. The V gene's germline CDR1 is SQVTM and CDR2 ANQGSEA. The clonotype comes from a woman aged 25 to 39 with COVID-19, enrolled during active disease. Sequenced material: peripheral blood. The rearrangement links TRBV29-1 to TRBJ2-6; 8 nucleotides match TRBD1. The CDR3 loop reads CSAGTGHSGANVLTF. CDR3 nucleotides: TGCAGCGCCGGGACAGGACACTCTGGGGCCAACGTCCTGACTTTC.